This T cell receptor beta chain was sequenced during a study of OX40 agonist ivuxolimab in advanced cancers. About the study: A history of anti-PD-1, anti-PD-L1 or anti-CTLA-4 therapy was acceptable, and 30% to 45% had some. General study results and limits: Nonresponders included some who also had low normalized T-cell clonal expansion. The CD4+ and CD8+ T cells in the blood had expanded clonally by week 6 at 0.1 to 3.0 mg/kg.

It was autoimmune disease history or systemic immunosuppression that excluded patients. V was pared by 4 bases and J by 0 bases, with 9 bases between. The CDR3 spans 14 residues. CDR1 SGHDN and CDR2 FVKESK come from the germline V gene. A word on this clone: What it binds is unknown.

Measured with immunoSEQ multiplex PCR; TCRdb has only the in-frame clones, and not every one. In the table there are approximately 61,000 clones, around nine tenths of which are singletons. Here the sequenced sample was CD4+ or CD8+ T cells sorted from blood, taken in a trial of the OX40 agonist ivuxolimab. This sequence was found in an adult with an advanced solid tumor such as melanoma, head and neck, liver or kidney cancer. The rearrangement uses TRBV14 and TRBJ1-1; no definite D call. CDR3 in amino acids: CASSPRSLNTEAFF. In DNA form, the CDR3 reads TGTGCCAGCAGCCCGCGAAGCCTGAACACTGAAGCTTTCTTT.